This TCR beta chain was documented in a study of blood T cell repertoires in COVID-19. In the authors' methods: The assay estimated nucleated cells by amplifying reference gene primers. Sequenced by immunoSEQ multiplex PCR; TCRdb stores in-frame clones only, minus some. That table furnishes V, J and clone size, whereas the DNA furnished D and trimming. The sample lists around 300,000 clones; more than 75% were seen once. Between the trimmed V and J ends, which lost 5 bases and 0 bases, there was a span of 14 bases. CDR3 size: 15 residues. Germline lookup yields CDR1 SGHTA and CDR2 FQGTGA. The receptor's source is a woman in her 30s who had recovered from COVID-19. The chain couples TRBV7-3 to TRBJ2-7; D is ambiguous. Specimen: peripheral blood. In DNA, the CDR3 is TGTGCCAGCAGCCCCACCATAGCATTCTCCTACGAGCAGTACTTC. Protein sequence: CASSPTIAFSYEQYF.